This TCR beta chain was observed in a study of radiotherapy plus CTLA-4 blockade in lung cancer. Data came from immunoSEQ multiplex PCR; TCRdb stores just in-frame clones and leaves some out. The sample contains 60,000 to 70,000 clones, around three quarters of which appear only once. Germline CDR1 reads SGHRS; CDR2 reads YFSETQ. V gave up 5 bases and J gave up 0 bases; unmatched junction bases: 3. The CDR3 runs to 15 residues. This TCR came from a human donor with non-small cell lung cancer who had a complete response to radiotherapy plus ipilimumab. The chain links TRBV5-1 to TRBJ2-3; 10 bases map to TRBD2. Material: peripheral blood, obtained from a patient treated with radiotherapy plus ipilimumab. The CDR3 DNA sequence: TGCGCCAGCAGAACTAGCGGGACCAGCACAGATACGCAGTATTTT. The encoded protein is CASRTSGTSTDTQYF.